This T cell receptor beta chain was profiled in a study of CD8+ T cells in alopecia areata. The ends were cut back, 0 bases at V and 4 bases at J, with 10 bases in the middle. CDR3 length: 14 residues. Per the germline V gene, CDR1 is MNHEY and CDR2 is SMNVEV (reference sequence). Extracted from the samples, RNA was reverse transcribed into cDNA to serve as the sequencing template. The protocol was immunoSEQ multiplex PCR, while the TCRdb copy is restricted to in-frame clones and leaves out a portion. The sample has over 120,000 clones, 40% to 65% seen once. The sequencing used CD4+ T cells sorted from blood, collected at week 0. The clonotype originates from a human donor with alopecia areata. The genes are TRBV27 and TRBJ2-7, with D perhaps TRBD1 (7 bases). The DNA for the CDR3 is TGTGCCAGCAGTTTATCGGCAGGGGGGTACGAGCAGTACTTC. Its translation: CASSLSAGGYEQYF.